This TCR beta chain was recovered during a study of shared clonotypes between healthy human individuals. The overall study: Three CD4 naive, three CD4 memory, two CD8 naive and one CD8 memory plate were used per donor.

At a deep level, the assay was run. Sorted-subset replicate PCRs used 150 to 250 ng of genomic DNA. This amount corresponded to 33,000 or so T cell genomes. Clones were sequenced by immunoSEQ multiplex PCR, and TCRdb holds only the in-frame ones, with some missing. The sample consists of 1.5 million to 1.9 million clones, approximately 98% of them appearing once. CDR1 is SGHAT and CDR2 is FQNNGV in the germline V gene. The CDR3 extends over 13 amino acids. V lost 5 bases, J lost 2 bases, and 10 bases lay in between. Study-wide results and caveats: The study found about 5% of naive CD4 clonotypes shared across a few donors.

About this clone itself: Its antigen is unknown.

This receptor was obtained from a man aged 25-40 years in good health. Sequencing used naive CD4+ T cells sorted from blood. Subset: CD45RA+ positively selected. This rearrangement joins TRBV11-2 to TRBJ2-7; TRBD1 might be the D (5 bases). The CDR3 sequence: CASSVDTTYEQYF. The CDR3 bases are TGTGCCAGCAGCGTGGACACAACCTACGAGCAGTACTTC.